The entry that follows covers one T cell receptor beta chain sequence. This sample is drawn from a study of blood T cell repertoires in COVID-19. Study summary: Researchers got acute and convalescent COVID-19 samples from the United States, Italy and Spain. Sources were T cells, B-cell-depleted T cells, or PBMCs; the material itself was cDNA or gDNA.

V lost 0 bases and J lost 6; bases outside the gene matches: 17. CDR3 size: 20 residues. CDR1 is SGHNT and CDR2 is YYREEE in the germline V gene (reference sequence). Source study methods: Reference gene primer amplification gave nucleated cell count estimates. Assay: immunoSEQ multiplex PCR; the TCRdb copy retains only in-frame clones and omits some. The V and J calls and clone size come from that table; D and trimming were worked out from the DNA. This table has roughly 200,000 clones, 80% to 95% appearing once. This clonotype was obtained from a middle-aged man with acute or convalescent COVID-19. Material: peripheral blood. The rearrangement joins TRBV5-4 to TRBJ1-5; 11 bases agree with TRBD1. The DNA for the CDR3 is TGTGCCAGCAGCTTGGCCGAAGGACAGGGGGCGTCCGACAGCGCTCAGCCCCAGCATTTT. This encodes CASSLAEGQGASDSAQPQHF.